Here is one T cell receptor beta chain with its context. The germline V gene encodes CDR1 MNHNS and CDR2 SASEGT. This CDR3 region has 17 residues. Trimming took off 5 bases at V and 1 base at J, with 21 bases between the two ends. The entry originates in a study of identical twins. One entry per CDR3 protein results from TCRdb running MiXCR on the 5' RACE reads. The sample records 450,000 or so distinct CDR3 sequences, 11% to 15% being singletons. This sample also appeared in a second study, on yellow fever vaccine responses in identical twins.

This clonotype was sampled from a woman in her late teens or twenties in good health. Material for sequencing was CD4+ T cells sorted from blood. This chain uses TRBV6-1 with TRBJ2-7; D is perhaps TRBD2 (6 bases). This CDR3 reads CASSPGGRGTVSYEQYF. The CDR3, as DNA: TGTGCCAGCAGTCCTGGAGGGCGCGGGACGGTTTCCTACGAGCAGTACTTC.